These 8 T cell receptor beta chains came from one sample sequenced in a study of blood T cell repertoires in COVID-19. Measured with immunoSEQ multiplex PCR; TCRdb has only the in-frame clones, and not every one. The sample records roughly 100,000 clones, approximately 72% being singletons. The specimen sequenced was peripheral blood. These receptors originate from a woman aged 70 to 79 with acute or convalescent COVID-19.

The rearrangement links TRBV20-1 to TRBJ1-5; the match to TRBD1 covers 7 bases. CDR3 size: 16 residues. Germline CDR1 and CDR2: DFQATT and SNEGSKA (reference sequence). The junction had 8 bases not matched to a gene; V was cut back by 3 bases and J by 0 bases. CDR3 amino acids: CSASTGQLYSNQPQHF. CDR3 DNA: TGCAGTGCTAGTACGGGACAGTTGTATAGCAATCAGCCCCAGCATTTT.

The rearrangement uses TRBV5-4 and TRBJ2-1; D ambiguous. The germline V and J ends were trimmed by 0 bases and 6 bases, with 4 bases remaining between them. Germline V gene sequence: CDR1 SGHNT, CDR2 YYREEE (reference sequence). The CDR3 runs 12 residues. The CDR3 is CASSLGLNEQFF. The DNA of the CDR3 is TGTGCCAGCAGCTTGGGTCTCAATGAGCAGTTCTTC.

The chain links TRBV7-2 to TRBJ2-7, with 10 bases aligning to TRBD1. The CDR3 sequence is 15 residues long. Germline loops: CDR1 SGHTA, CDR2 FQGNSA. The J segment lost 2 bases and the V segment lost 3 bases, leaving 4 bases of the junction unmatched. CDR3 in DNA: TGTGCCAGCAGCTTTTTCGGACAGGGGGCCTACGAGCAGTACTTC. Amino acids: CASSFFGQGAYEQYF.

This clone was counted a few times. This sequence joins TRBV14 and TRBJ1-6, with unresolved D. CDR3 length: 13 residues. With 4 bases removed from V and 9 bases from J, the gap between germline ends came to 10 bases. In germline, CDR1 is SGHDN, CDR2 FVKESK. The CDR3 spells CASSRYGGSPLHF. Written as DNA, the CDR3 is TGTGCCAGCAGCCGTTACGGTGGTTCACCCCTCCACTTT.

The chain recombines TRBV7-8 with TRBJ1-5; a weak D match, TRBD1 (6 bases). The V end lost 2 bases, the J end lost 5 bases, and 16 bases lay between the germline ends. The CDR3 extends over 16 amino acids. Germline CDR1 reads SGHVS; CDR2 reads FQNEAQ. CDR3 DNA sequence: TGTGCCAGCAGCTTACTGGGCAGGCGACAGGATCAGCCCCAGCATTTT. It yields the protein CASSLLGRRQDQPQHF. The full variable domain, with the rest looked up from reference TRBV7-8 and TRBJ1-5, is GAGVSQSPRYKVAKRGQDVALRCDPISGHVSLFWYQQALGQGPEFLTYFQNEAQLDKSGLPSDRFFAERPEGSVSTLKIQRTQQEDSAVYLCASSLLGRRQDQPQHFGDGTRLSIL.

The chain uses TRBV19 and TRBJ2-7, with D unresolved. V lost 7 bases and J lost 0, with 10 bases in between. The CDR3 spans 13 residues. Germline V gene sequence: CDR1 LNHDA, CDR2 SQIVND (reference sequence). For the CDR3, the DNA is TGTGCCAGTAATGGCCGGAGCTCCTACGAGCAGTACTTC. It is translated as CASNGRSSYEQYF.

The rearrangement links TRBV21-1 to TRBJ1-3; no check of the table's D call, TRBD1, against the DNA was made. TRBV21-1 is assigned pseudogene status. The CDR3 is 23 amino acids. CDR3 in amino acids: CASSKGSGTGGRRMDPSGNTIYF. The CDR3 DNA reads as TGTGCCAGCAGCAAAGGGTCGGGGACAGGGGGACGTAGAATGGACCCCTCTGGAAACACCATATATTTT.

The chain joins TRBV6-2 or TRBV6-3 to TRBJ2-7; tentatively, D is TRBD1 (6 bases). The CDR3 is 20 amino acids. Germline CDR1 reads MNHEY; CDR2 reads SVGEGT. V was shortened by 0 bases and J by 0 bases, with 24 bases between the two germline ends. CDR3 in DNA: TGTGCCAGCAGTTACTCAGTTGAACCAAAACCGGGACAAGGCTCCTACGAGCAGTACTTC. Residues: CASSYSVEPKPGQGSYEQYF.